This T cell receptor (beta chain) was obtained from a study of blood T cell repertoires in COVID-19. Study overall: Whether acute or convalescent, the COVID-19 samples came from the United States, Italy and Spain. PBMCs, B-cell-depleted T cells, or T cells were the source of the cDNA or gDNA that made up the material.

CDR1 and CDR2 from the germline V gene are GTSNPN and SVGIG (reference sequence). V lost 2 bases and J lost 5, with 10 bases in between. This CDR3 has 13 residues. In the source study's methods: For nucleated cells, counts were estimated from reference gene primer amplification. Sequencing used immunoSEQ multiplex PCR; TCRdb keeps in-frame clones, though not all of them. V, J and clone size reflect that table, while D and trimming were determined from the DNA. The repertoire has more than 200,000 clones, 80% to 90% of them found once; the top ten carry roughly 8.2%. The TCR comes from a woman aged 45-60 years with acute or convalescent COVID-19. The sample taken for sequencing was peripheral blood. The V call is TRBV30, the J call TRBJ2-1; perhaps TRBD2 as D (5 bases). In DNA, the CDR3 is TGTGCCTGGAGTCCCGGAGCGGACAATGAGCAGTTCTTC. Translated, it gives CAWSPGADNEQFF.